The present TCR beta chain was sequenced within a study of cytomegalovirus exposure and HLA in healthy donors. The CDR3 consists of 15 residues. Germline V gene lookup returns CDR1 MNHNS and CDR2 SASEGT. Trimming at V came to 3 bases and at J to 7 bases, leaving 8 bases not matched to a gene. In this sample, this clone turned up a few times. The donors, nominally healthy at sampling, likely had unrecorded immune exposures. The PCR made use of 60 Vbeta and 13 Jbeta primers. Data came from immunoSEQ multiplex PCR; TCRdb stores just in-frame clones and leaves some out. The sample has tens of thousands of clones, roughly 76% seen once.

This TCR was recovered from a woman aged 25 to 39 in good health and CMV-seropositive. The V call is TRBV6-1, the J call TRBJ2-4; TRBD1 matches 8 bases. The sequenced sample was PBMCs. The CDR3 sequence: CASSDWGTGFNIQYF. As DNA, the CDR3 is TGTGCCAGCAGTGACTGGGGGACAGGCTTTAACATTCAGTACTTC.